These T cell receptor beta chains were read from a single sample in a study of beta chain features in type 1 diabetes. The data were produced by immunoSEQ multiplex PCR, yet TCRdb's version contains in-frame clones alone and is incomplete. The sample includes about 320,000 clones, about 14% of them seen just once. The sequencing sample was made of central memory CD4+ T cells from blood. The receptor set was obtained from a man aged 25-40 years in good health. Both conserved end residues are part of each CDR3.

CDR3 length | V gene | CDR3 protein
12 | TRBV6-6 | CASSPRHNEQFF
15 | TRBV9 | CASSVVTGGADTQYF
15 | TRBV7-9 | CASSIAGHSKETQYF
14 | TRBV6-5 | CASSRETNTGELFF
14 | TRBV7-8 | CASNEAGPNTEAFF
12 | TRBV5-4 | CASSLSSQTQYF
16 | TRBV7-2 | CASSLMGPGQGTEAFF
14 | TRBV19 | CASSTPGVWDEQFF
13 | TRBV7-6 | CASSLEVRQPQHF
11 | TRBV6-6 | CASSRNQFQHF
18 | TRBV19 | CASSTVPGQGAGNQPQHF
16 | TRBV5-4 | CASTKRLAGGSDTQYF
12 | TRBV5-4 | CASSFTQETQYF
16 | TRBV14 | CASSPRKDRTYQPQHF
14 | TRBV19 | CALFLARAFYEQYF